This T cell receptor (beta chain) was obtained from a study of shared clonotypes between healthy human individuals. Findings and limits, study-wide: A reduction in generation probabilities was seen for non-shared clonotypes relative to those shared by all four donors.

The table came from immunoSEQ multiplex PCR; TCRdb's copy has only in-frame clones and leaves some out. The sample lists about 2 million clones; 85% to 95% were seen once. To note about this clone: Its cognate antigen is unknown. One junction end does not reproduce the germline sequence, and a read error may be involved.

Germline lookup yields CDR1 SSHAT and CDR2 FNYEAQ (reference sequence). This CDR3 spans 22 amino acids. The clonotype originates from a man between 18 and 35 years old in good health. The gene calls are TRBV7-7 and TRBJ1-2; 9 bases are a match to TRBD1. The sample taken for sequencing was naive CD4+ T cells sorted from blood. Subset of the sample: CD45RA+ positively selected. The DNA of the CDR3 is TGTGCTAGCAGCTTCGCCTCCCACAGGGGGCGGATAGGTACGTATAAAGGCTATGGCTACACCTTC. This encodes CASSFASHRGRIGTYKGYGYTF.